The clone carrying this T cell receptor (beta chain) showed up many times. The V gene's germline CDR1 is LNHDA and CDR2 SQIVND (reference sequence). The V and J ends lost 5 bases and 2 bases respectively, with 15 bases between them. This CDR3 has 15 residues. The sample comes from a study of T-cell reconstitution after alpha-beta-depleted transplantation in children. During its preparation, the TCRbeta library received unique molecular identifiers. TCRdb called the PCR reads again in MiXCR, with one record for every CDR3 protein. The table lists some 300,000 distinct CDR3 sequences, roughly a tenth of them singletons.

Sequencing used PBMCs, obtained before TCRalphabeta/CD19-depleted stem cell transplant. This receptor was taken from a boy younger than two with acute myeloid leukemia, due to receive a stem cell transplant. This sequence joins TRBV19 and TRBJ2-5, with a possible D match to TRBD1 (6 bases). CDR3 region: CASSHLQGLQETQYF. The CDR3 nucleotides are TGTGCCAGTAGTCATCTACAGGGTTTACAAGAGACCCAGTACTTC.